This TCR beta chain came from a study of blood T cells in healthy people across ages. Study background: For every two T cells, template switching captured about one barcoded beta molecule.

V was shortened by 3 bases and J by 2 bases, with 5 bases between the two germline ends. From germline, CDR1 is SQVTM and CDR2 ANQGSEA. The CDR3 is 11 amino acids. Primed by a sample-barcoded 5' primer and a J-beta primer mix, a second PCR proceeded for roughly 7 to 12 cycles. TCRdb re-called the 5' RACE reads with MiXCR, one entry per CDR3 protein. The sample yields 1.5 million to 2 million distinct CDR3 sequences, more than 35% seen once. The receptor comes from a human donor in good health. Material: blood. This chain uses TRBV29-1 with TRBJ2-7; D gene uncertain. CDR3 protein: CSVDWTYEQYF. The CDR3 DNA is TGCAGCGTTGATTGGACCTACGAGCAGTACTTC.